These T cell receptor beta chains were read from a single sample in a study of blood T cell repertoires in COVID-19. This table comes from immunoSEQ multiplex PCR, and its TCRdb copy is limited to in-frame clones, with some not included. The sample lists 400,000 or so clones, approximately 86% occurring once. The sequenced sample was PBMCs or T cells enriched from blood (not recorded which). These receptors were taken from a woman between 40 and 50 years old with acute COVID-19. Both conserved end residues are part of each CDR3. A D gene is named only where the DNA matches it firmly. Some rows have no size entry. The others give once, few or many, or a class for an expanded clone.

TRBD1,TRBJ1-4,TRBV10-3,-,TGTGCCATCAGTAGGGACAGAGTGGATGAAAAACTGTTTTTT,CAISRDRVDEKLFF
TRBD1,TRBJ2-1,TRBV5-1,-,TGCGCCAGCAGCTTGGAGGACAGGACCTACAATGAGCAGTTCTTC,CASSLEDRTYNEQFF
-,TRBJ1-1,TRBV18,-,TGTGCCAGCTCACCACTATCGGGGCGGGATACTGAAGCTTTCTTT,CASSPLSGRDTEAFF
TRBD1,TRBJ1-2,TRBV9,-,TGTGCCAGCAGCGGTTTTCACAGGGGGAACTTCTATGGCTACACCTTC,CASSGFHRGNFYGYTF
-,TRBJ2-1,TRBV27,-,TGTGCCAGCAGTTTGCTCCCCGTAGATGAGCAGTTCTTC,CASSLLPVDEQFF
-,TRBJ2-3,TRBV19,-,TGTGCCAGTAGTCCCAACGCCGGGGATACGCAGTATTTT,CASSPNAGDTQYF
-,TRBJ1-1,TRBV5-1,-,TGCGCCAGCAGCTTGGGTAGAGGCGAGAACACTGAAGCTTTCTTT,CASSLGRGENTEAFF
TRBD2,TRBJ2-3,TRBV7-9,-,TGTGCCAGCAGCGGATGGAAGTCGGGGGGGCTAGCAGATACGCAGTATTTT,CASSGWKSGGLADTQYF
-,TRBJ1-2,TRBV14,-,TGTGCCAGCAGCAGGGGGGGCTCGGGCTACACCTTC,CASSRGGSGYTF
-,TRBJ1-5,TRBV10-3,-,TGTGGTATGGACAGAAGCAATCAGCCCCAGCATTTT,CGMDRSNQPQHF
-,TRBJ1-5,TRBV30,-,TGTGCCTGGTCAGGCGGGGGAGGGCAGCCCCAGCATTTT,CAWSGGGGQPQHF
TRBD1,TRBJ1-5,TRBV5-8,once,TGTGCCAGCAGCTTCATTGGAGGGGGCATGGGTCAGCCCCAGCATTTT,CASSFIGGGMGQPQHF
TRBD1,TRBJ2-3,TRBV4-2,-,TGTGCCGGCCGGGACAGCGGCACAGATACGCAGTATTTT,CAGRDSGTDTQYF
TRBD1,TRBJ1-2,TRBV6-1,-,TGTGCCAGCAGTGATAGAGGGACAGGGGGCAAGGGAGGCTACACCTTC,CASSDRGTGGKGGYTF
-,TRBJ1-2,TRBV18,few,TGTGCCAGCTCACCAGCTAATCGAGGTGGCTATGGCTACACCTTC,CASSPANRGGYGYTF
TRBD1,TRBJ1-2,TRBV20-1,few,TGCAGTGCTCGTGAAGGGACAGCTAACTATGGCTACACCTTC,CSAREGTANYGYTF
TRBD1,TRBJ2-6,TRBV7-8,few,TGTGCCAGCAGCCCACAGGGGGCCGGGGCCAACGTCCTGACTTTC,CASSPQGAGANVLTF
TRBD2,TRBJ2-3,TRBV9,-,TGTGCCAGCAGCGTAGGGCTAGCGGGGATTTGGGATACGCAGTATTTT,CASSVGLAGIWDTQYF
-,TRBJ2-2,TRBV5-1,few,TGCGCCAGCAGCTTGTTGACAGGCACCGGGGAGCTGTTTTTT,CASSLLTGTGELFF
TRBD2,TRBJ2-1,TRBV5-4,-,TGTGCCAGCAGGGTAGCGGGGGGGCCTGGGAATGAGCAGTTCTTC,CASRVAGGPGNEQFF
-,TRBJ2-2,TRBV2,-,TGTGCCAGCAGTGAGGTGCCGACAGCTACCGGGGAGCTGTTTTTT,CASSEVPTATGELFF
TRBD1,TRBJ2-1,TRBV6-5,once,TGTGCCAGCAGTTACGACGAGGGACAGGGCTATGAGCAGTTCTTC,CASSYDEGQGYEQFF
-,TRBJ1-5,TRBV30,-,TGTGCCTGGAATAGATACAGCAATCAGCCCCAGCATTTT,CAWNRYSNQPQHF
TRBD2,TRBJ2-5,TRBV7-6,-,TGTGCCAGCAGCTTAGATAGCGGGGGATTTGAGACCCAGTACTTC,CASSLDSGGFETQYF
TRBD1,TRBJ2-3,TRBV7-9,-,TGTGCCAGCAGCTTCAGGACAGGTTGGAGTTCTGATACGCAGTATTTT,CASSFRTGWSSDTQYF
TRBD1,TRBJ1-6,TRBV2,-,TGTGCCAGCAGTGACCTAAACCGGGACAGGGGGTTTGGTTCACCCCTCCACTTT,CASSDLNRDRGFGSPLHF
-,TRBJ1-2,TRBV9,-,TGTGCCAGCAGCGTAGGGGCAGAACCCAACTATGGCTACACCTTC,CASSVGAEPNYGYTF
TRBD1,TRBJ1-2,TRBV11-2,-,TGTGCCAGCAGCTTCGGACAGGCCGCCTCCTATGGCTACACCTTC,CASSFGQAASYGYTF
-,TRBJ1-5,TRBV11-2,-,TGTGCCAGCAGCTTATCATTCAGCAATCAGCCCCAGCATTTT,CASSLSFSNQPQHF
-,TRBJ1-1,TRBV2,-,TGTGCCAGCAGTGAAGAACTTAACACTGAAGCTTTCTTT,CASSEELNTEAFF
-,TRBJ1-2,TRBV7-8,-,TGTGCCAGCAGCTTAGCGGGAGAGCTTATGACGGGCTACACCTTC,CASSLAGELMTGYTF
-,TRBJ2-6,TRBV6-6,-,TGTGCCAGCAGCCGACAGCCCTCGGGAGCAGGGGCCAACGTCCTGACTTTC,CASSRQPSGAGANVLTF
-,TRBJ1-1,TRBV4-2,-,TGTGCCAGCAGCCAATTTGTGGACGGGATTGGCACTGAAGCTTTCTTT,CASSQFVDGIGTEAFF
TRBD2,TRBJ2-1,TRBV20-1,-,TGCAGTGCTAGTGGAGTAGCGGGGACTATAGGTAGTGAGCAGTTCTTC,CSASGVAGTIGSEQFF
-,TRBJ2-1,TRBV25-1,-,TGTGCCAGCAGTGCCAGCGCGAATGAGCAGTTCTTC,CASSASANEQFF
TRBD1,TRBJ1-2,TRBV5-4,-,TGTGCCAGCAGACAAACAGGGGGCCATGGCTACACCTTC,CASRQTGGHGYTF
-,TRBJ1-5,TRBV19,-,TGTGCCAGTACCTGGGCTTCGGGAATGGGCAATCAGCCCCAGCATTTT,CASTWASGMGNQPQHF
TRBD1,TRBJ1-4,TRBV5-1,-,TGCGCCAGCAGAAACGACAGGGCGGCTAATGAAAAACTGTTTTTT,CASRNDRAANEKLFF
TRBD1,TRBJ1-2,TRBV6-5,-,TGTGCCAGCAGGGGGACAGGGGTGCAGTACTATGGCTACACCTTC,CASRGTGVQYYGYTF
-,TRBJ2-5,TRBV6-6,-,TGTGCCAGCACAGAGGGAGAGACCCAGTACTTC,CASTEGETQYF
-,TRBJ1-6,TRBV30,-,TGTGCCTGGAGTGTAAACAGGAAAAATTCACCCCTCCACTTT,CAWSVNRKNSPLHF
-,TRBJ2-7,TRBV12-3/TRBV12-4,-,TGTGCCAGCAGTCCGACAGGTTCCGAGCAGTACTTC,CASSPTGSEQYF
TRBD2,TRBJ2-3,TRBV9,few,TGTGCCAGCAGCGCAACATCTAGCGGGGGGGCCCCCGATACGCAGTATTTT,CASSATSSGGAPDTQYF
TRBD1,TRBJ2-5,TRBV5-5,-,TGTGCCAGCAGCTCCGACAGGGGGGAGACCCAGTACTTC,CASSSDRGETQYF
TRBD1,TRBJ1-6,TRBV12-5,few,TGTGCTAGTGCAGGGGGCGGGAATTCACCCCTCCACTTT,CASAGGGNSPLHF
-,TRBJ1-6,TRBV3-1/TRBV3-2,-,TGTGCCAGCAGCCAATTCAGGGCCTATAATTCACCCCTCCACTTT,CASSQFRAYNSPLHF
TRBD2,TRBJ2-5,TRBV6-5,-,TGTGCCAGCAGTCTAGCGGACCCAGAGACCCAGTACTTC,CASSLADPETQYF
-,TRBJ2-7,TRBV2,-,TGTGCCAGCGGCGCAGGGTTAAACTACGAGCAGTACTTC,CASGAGLNYEQYF
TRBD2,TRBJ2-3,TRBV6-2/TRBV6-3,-,TGTGCCAGCAGTTACGTCCCGGGACTAGCGGGGGGGCCCTCCCCCGATACGCAGTATTTT,CASSYVPGLAGGPSPDTQYF
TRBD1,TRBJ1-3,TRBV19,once,TGTGCCAGTAGGACAGGGAGCTCTGGAAACACCATATATTTT,CASRTGSSGNTIYF
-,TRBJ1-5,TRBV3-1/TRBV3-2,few,TGTGCCAGCAGCCAAGACCTTGTAGTTCAGCCCCAGCATTTT,CASSQDLVVQPQHF
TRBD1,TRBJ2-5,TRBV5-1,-,TGCGCCAGCAGCAAGGGACAGCTCCAAGAGACCCAGTACTTC,CASSKGQLQETQYF
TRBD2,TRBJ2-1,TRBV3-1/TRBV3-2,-,TGTGCCAGCAGCCAAGATAGCGGGGGTTACAATGAGCAGTTCTTC,CASSQDSGGYNEQFF